One sample yielded the 20 T cell receptor beta chains listed below, sequenced in a study of CD8 T cells in ankylosing spondylitis. From the 5' RACE reads, TCRdb called clonotypes with MiXCR, one entry per CDR3 protein. This sample yields 180,000 or so distinct CDR3 sequences, of which roughly 11% are seen a single time; almost 30% belongs to the top ten. Sequencing was carried out using blood, either unsorted or a sorted T cell fraction (not recorded which). All receptors come from a male donor with ankylosing spondylitis or in good health (not recorded which).

This clonotype was observed at least ten times. The chain links TRBV20-1 to TRBJ2-1; possible D gene TRBD1, 5 bases. The ends were cut back, 3 bases at V and 8 bases at J, with 11 bases in the middle. There are 12 residues in the CDR3. Germline V gives CDR1 DFQATT, CDR2 SNEGSKA (reference sequence). The CDR3 DNA is TGCAGTGCTAGCCAACAGGCTGATGAGCAGTTCTTC. It codes for CSASQQADEQFF.

The rearrangement uses TRBV30 and TRBJ2-1; 8 positions match TRBD2. With V trimmed by 5 bases and J by 8 bases, 11 bases remained unmatched. CDR1 and CDR2 (germline): GTSNPN, SVGIG (reference sequence). CDR3 size: 14 residues. The CDR3 nucleotides are TGTGCCTGGGTCCGTGGACTAGCAGTGGATGAGCAGTTCTTC. Translated: CAWVRGLAVDEQFF.

This clonotype was seen only a few times. The J gene is TRBJ2-3, the V gene TRBV7-7; a possible D gene is TRBD2 (6 bases). The CDR3 is 15 residues long. Trimming took off 4 bases at V and 2 bases at J, with 13 bases between the two ends. Germline V gene lookup returns CDR1 SSHAT and CDR2 FNYEAQ (reference sequence). The CDR3 coding sequence is TGTGCCAGCAGCTCGGAGGGAGCATTCACAGATACGCAGTATTTT. The encoded protein is CASSSEGAFTDTQYF.

This sequence joins TRBV7-2 and TRBJ2-1; D is ambiguous. V lost 5 bases and J lost 2, with 4 bases in between. The CDR3 spans 12 residues. Germline CDR1 reads SGHTA; CDR2 reads FQGNSA. The CDR3 loop reads CASSRAYNEQFF. The CDR3 bases are TGTGCCAGCAGCCGAGCCTACAATGAGCAGTTCTTC.

Ten or more counts support this clonotype. The chain carries TRBV27 and TRBJ2-7, with D tentatively TRBD2 (6 bases). V was cut by 2 bases and J by 5 bases, with 16 bases left in between. The CDR3 runs to 15 residues. Per germline, CDR1 MNHEY and CDR2 SMNVEV (reference sequence). The CDR3 protein is CASSLRKGGGDEQYF. DNA of the CDR3: TGTGCCAGCAGTTTAAGAAAAGGCGGAGGGGACGAGCAGTACTTC.

This clonotype was seen at least ten times. The chain employs TRBV5-6 and TRBJ2-7; 8 bases fit TRBD1. The CDR3 runs to 13 residues. The junction had 2 bases not matched to a gene; V was cut back by 3 bases and J by 3 bases. Germline V lookup: CDR1 SGHDT, CDR2 YYEEEE. The chain's CDR3 is CASSYGTGYEQYF. The DNA for the CDR3 is TGTGCCAGCAGCTACGGGACAGGCTACGAGCAGTACTTC.

In this sample, this clonotype turned up many times. The chain is built from TRBV6-1 and TRBJ1-4; D gene unclear. Deletions cut 6 bases from V and 6 bases from J, with 14 bases between. Germline V gene lookup returns CDR1 MNHNS and CDR2 SASEGT. CDR3 length: 14 residues. Here the CDR3 DNA reads TGTGCCAGCAGCCCCAGACGGACCGATGAAAAACTGTTTTTT. Amino acid sequence: CASSPRRTDEKLFF.

This clonotype was seen many times. The genes are TRBV20-1 and TRBJ2-3; a possible D gene is TRBD1 (6 bases). The CDR3 is made up of 14 amino acids. Trimming removed 5 bases at V and 1 base at J, with 13 bases between. CDR1 is DFQATT and CDR2 is SNEGSKA in the germline V gene (reference sequence). CDR3 DNA: TGCAGTGCTCCGAGGGGGTCTGGCACAGATACGCAGTATTTT. Amino acids: CSAPRGSGTDTQYF.

This clonotype was found many times. The chain combines TRBV28 with TRBJ2-2; D perhaps matches TRBD2 (6 bases). Trimming removed 5 bases from V and 3 bases from J, with 13 bases in between. The germline gives CDR1 MDHEN, CDR2 SYDVKM. CDR3 length equals 15 residues. CDR3 sequence reads: CASSPGTRDTGELFF. CDR3 nucleotides: TGTGCCAGCAGTCCCGGGACTCGAGACACCGGGGAGCTGTTTTTT.

This clonotype has a count of ten or more. The chain carries TRBV21-1 and TRBJ2-3; no DNA check was done on the table's D call, TRBD2. TRBV21-1 is assigned pseudogene status. This CDR3 is 18 amino acids long. The CDR3 coding sequence is TGTGCCAGCAGCAAAGTGGGGACTAGCGGGATACTCACAGATACGCAGTATTTT. As protein: CASSKVGTSGILTDTQYF.

This clonotype was seen only a few times. V is TRBV7-2 and J is TRBJ1-5; perhaps TRBD1 as D (6 bases). The CDR3 loop spans 15 amino acids. The V end lost 6 bases, the J end lost 6 bases, and 18 bases lay between the germline ends. In germline, CDR1 is SGHTA, CDR2 FQGNSA. The CDR3 reads CASRAVRGEGQPQHF. The CDR3 bases are TGTGCCAGCAGAGCTGTTAGGGGGGAGGGTCAGCCCCAGCATTTT.

J is TRBJ2-1 and V is TRBV7-8, with 7 positions matching TRBD2. V was pared by 7 bases and J by 0 bases, with 6 bases of the junction left unmatched. The CDR3 sequence is 15 residues long. Germline V gene data show CDR1 as SGHVS and CDR2 as FQNEAQ. The CDR3, as DNA: TGTGCCAGCATCGGGCGGGGGAGCTCCTACAATGAGCAGTTCTTC. This codes for CASIGRGSSYNEQFF.

This clonotype was counted only a few times. The chain couples TRBV18 to TRBJ2-7, with TRBD1 as a possible D gene (6 bases). This CDR3 spans 14 amino acids. Germline-derived CDR1 and CDR2 are KGHSH and LQKENI. Trimming took 1 base from V and 5 from J, leaving 12 bases between them. CDR3 amino acids: CASSPRPGDHEQYF. The CDR3 coding sequence is TGTGCCAGCTCACCACGTCCAGGGGACCACGAGCAGTACTTC.

Regarding this clonotype: At one end, the junction sequence differs from germline, possibly due to a read error. The CDR3 here is CASSLGGSGANILTF. The CDR3 DNA reads TGTGCCAGCAGCTTGGGGGGATCTGGGGCCAACATCCTGACTTTC. V gene TRBV5-6 combines with J gene TRBJ2-6; tentative D call: TRBD1 (5 bases). CDR3 length equals 15 residues. Germline CDR1 SGHDT, CDR2 YYEEEE.

This clonotype was found many times. This rearrangement joins TRBV3-1 to TRBJ1-5; D perhaps matches TRBD1 (5 bases). The germline gives CDR1 LGHDT, CDR2 YNNKEL (reference sequence). The CDR3 spans 14 residues. V was pared by 0 bases and J by 8 bases, with 11 bases between. CDR3 DNA sequence: TGTGCCAGCAGCCAAGACGCGGGGGGTAAGCCCCAGCATTTT. Amino acids: CASSQDAGGKPQHF. The full variable domain, with the rest looked up from reference TRBV3-1 and TRBJ1-5, is DTAVSQTPKYLVTQMGNDKSIKCEQNLGHDTMYWYKQDSKKFLKIMFSYNNKELIINETVPNRFSPKSPDKAHLNLHINSLELGDSAVYFCASSQDAGGKPQHFGDGTRLSIL.

Only a few counts were recorded for this clonotype. The rearrangement joins TRBV5-1 to TRBJ2-5; D gene uncertain. The CDR3 spans 13 residues. Trimming removed 4 bases at V and 5 bases at J, with 12 bases between. Germline CDR1 and CDR2: SGHRS and YFSETQ. The CDR3 DNA reads TGCGCCAGCAGCGGGGAACTTCTGGAGACCCAGTACTTC. This translates into CASSGELLETQYF.

This clonotype was observed a few times. This chain connects TRBV27 to TRBJ2-7; D possibly corresponds to TRBD2 (7 bases). Germline-derived CDR1 and CDR2 are MNHEY and SMNVEV (reference sequence). V lost 5 bases to trimming and J lost 3 bases, with 23 bases between them. The CDR3 is 17 amino acids. The CDR3 reads CASSMGFGGLGSYEQYF. The CDR3 bases are TGTGCCAGCAGTATGGGGTTCGGGGGGCTCGGTAGCTACGAGCAGTACTTC.

This clonotype was counted only a few times. V usage is TRBV7-6 and J usage is TRBJ2-6; unclear D gene. Trimming took off 3 bases at V and 4 bases at J, with 13 bases between the two ends. Germline CDR1 reads SGHVS; CDR2 reads FNYEAQ. The CDR3 has 16 amino acids. CDR3 region: CASSFIPVLGANVLTF. CDR3 bases: TGTGCCAGCAGCTTCATTCCTGTTCTAGGGGCCAACGTCCTGACTTTC. Full variable domain (remainder filled in from reference TRBV7-6 and TRBJ2-6): GAGVSQSPRYKVTKRGQDVALRCDPISGHVSLYWYRQALGQGPEFLTYFNYEAQQDKSGLPNDRFSAERPEGSISTLTIQRTEQRDSAMYRCASSFIPVLGANVLTFGAGSRLTVL.

This clonotype was picked up many times. The V and J genes are TRBV5-6 and TRBJ2-1; 8 bases agree with TRBD2. The V gene's germline CDR1 is SGHDT and CDR2 YYEEEE. This CDR3 is built from 12 residues. J was trimmed by 9 bases and V by 4 bases; bases with no gene match: 3. This chain's CDR3 is CASSSTSGEQFF. The CDR3 coding sequence is TGTGCCAGCAGCAGTACTAGCGGTGAGCAGTTCTTC.

This clonotype was observed at least ten times. The CDR3 sequence: CSAETGTSSTGELFF. The CDR3 DNA is TGCAGTGCCGAGACCGGGACTAGCTCCACCGGGGAGCTGTTTTTT. J is TRBJ2-2 and V is TRBV20-1; 9 bases match TRBD2. The CDR3 loop spans 15 amino acids. In germline, CDR1 is DFQATT, CDR2 SNEGSKA (reference sequence). The V segment lost 6 bases and the J segment 4 bases; nucleotides outside the gene matches: 9.